The 16 T cell receptor beta chains reported below all come from one sample, sequenced in a study of CD8+ T cells in alopecia areata. Treatment denoted: oral pan-JAK inhibitor, 5-10 mg twice daily. In each case, RNA was isolated and then reverse transcribed into cDNA as the sequencing template. Some clones are missing from TCRdb's copy, which holds only in-frame ones; the method was immunoSEQ multiplex PCR. The table has 250,000 to 350,000 clones, 60% seen once. Sample: CD4+ T cells sorted from blood, taken around week 53, from a patient treated with tofacitinib. All receptors derive from a human donor with alopecia areata.

This clone was seen more than once but under ten times. In DNA, the CDR3 is TGTGCCAGCAGCTTCGGCGGTGAGCAGTTCTTC. It is translated as CASSFGGEQFF. The V gene is TRBV5-4, the J gene TRBJ2-1, with D hard to call. Per germline, CDR1 SGHNT and CDR2 YYREEE (reference sequence). V shed 2 bases and J shed 9 bases, with 6 bases lying between them. The CDR3 spans 11 residues.

This chain uses TRBV9 with TRBJ2-1; 9 nucleotides line up with TRBD2. J was trimmed by 0 bases and V by 3 bases; bases with no gene match: 7. Germline-derived CDR1 and CDR2 are SGDLS and YYNGEE. The CDR3 covers 17 residues. The CDR3 region has the DNA TGTGCCAGCAGCGGATCCGGGACTAGCTTCTCCTACAATGAGCAGTTCTTC. Translation: CASSGSGTSFSYNEQFF.

This clone was found a few times. The chain is built from TRBV9 and TRBJ2-7; D is ambiguous. V lost 0 bases to trimming and J lost 1 base, with 11 bases between them. The CDR3 totals 15 residues. CDR1 and CDR2 from the germline V gene are SGDLS and YYNGEE. This chain's CDR3 is CASSVEGTRSYEQYF. CDR3 sequence (DNA): TGTGCCAGCAGCGTAGAGGGCACCCGATCCTACGAGCAGTACTTC.

This clone was seen a single time. The DNA for the CDR3 is TGCGCCAGTGGGGAAGGGGGGACGGAGACCCAGTACTTC. It yields the protein CASGEGGTETQYF. The chain carries TRBV10-1 and TRBJ2-5; tentatively, D is TRBD1 or TRBD2 (6 bases each). The CDR3 is 13 residues long. The germline gives CDR1 WNHNN, CDR2 SYGVQD (reference sequence). V lost 9 bases, J lost 5 bases, and 16 bases lay in between.

The J gene is TRBJ1-2, the V gene TRBV4-1; D is ambiguous. Trimming shortened V by 2 bases and J by 4 bases, and 8 bases separated the two germline ends. The CDR3 sequence is 13 residues long. The germline V gene has CDR1 MGHRA and CDR2 YSYEKL. CDR3 protein: CASSQIDGYGYTF. CDR3 bases: TGCGCCAGCAGCCAAATCGACGGCTATGGCTACACCTTC.

The J gene is TRBJ1-1, the V gene TRBV30, with 9 bases matching TRBD1. Unmatched junction bases numbered 7, after V lost 6 bases and J lost 5 bases. CDR3 length equals 13 residues. CDR1 and CDR2 from the germline V gene are GTSNPN and SVGIG (reference sequence). The CDR3 spells CACPGQGRTEAFF. The CDR3 region has the DNA TGTGCCTGTCCGGGACAGGGCCGGACTGAAGCTTTCTTT.

The genes are TRBV6-1 and TRBJ1-2; the D gene is possibly TRBD1 (5 bases). Germline CDR1 is MNHNS and CDR2 is SASEGT. Trimming removed 5 bases at V and 4 bases at J, with 14 bases between. This CDR3 has 14 amino acids. For the CDR3, the DNA is TGTGCCAGCAGTTCGGGGACGGATGCCTATGGCTACACCTTC. Translation gives CASSSGTDAYGYTF.

This chain connects TRBV5-1 to TRBJ1-2; TRBD1 matches at 8 bases. Losses at the gene ends were 0 bases for V and 2 bases for J; bases not matched to a gene: 3. Germline CDR1 and CDR2: SGHRS and YFSETQ. The CDR3 spans 15 residues. The CDR3 loop reads CASSLDRGSNYGYTF. The CDR3 DNA follows: TGCGCCAGCAGCTTGGACAGGGGGTCGAACTATGGCTACACCTTC.

This clone has only a few counts. The chain carries TRBV11-2 and TRBJ2-3, with 10 bases aligning to TRBD2. V gave up 6 bases and J gave up 3 bases; unmatched junction bases: 6. Germline loops: CDR1 SGHAT, CDR2 FQNNGV. The CDR3 consists of 15 residues. CDR3: CASSFSSGGTDTQYF. The CDR3 coding sequence is TGTGCCAGCAGTTTCTCTAGCGGGGGTACAGATACGCAGTATTTT.

The V and J genes are TRBV2 and TRBJ2-1, with D possibly TRBD2 on 6 matching bases. Germline V lookup: CDR1 SNHLY, CDR2 FYNNEI. This CDR3 has 13 residues. V shed 6 bases and J shed 1 base, with 7 bases lying between them. The CDR3: CASRRGSYNEQFF. The CDR3 bases are TGTGCCAGCAGGCGGGGTTCCTACAATGAGCAGTTCTTC.

V and J are TRBV18 and TRBJ2-7, with D maybe TRBD2 (5 bases). The length of the CDR3 is 15 residues. Trimming took off 5 bases at V and 3 bases at J, with 17 bases between the two ends. Germline V gene sequence: CDR1 KGHSH, CDR2 LQKENI. The CDR3 here is CASSTSRAEIYEQYF. The CDR3 DNA follows: TGTGCCAGCTCAACCTCTAGAGCGGAGATCTACGAGCAGTACTTC.

The rearrangement links TRBV6-5 to TRBJ1-2, with 8 positions matching TRBD1. CDR1 is MNHEY, CDR2 SVGAGI, per germline. The CDR3 is made up of 13 amino acids. V lost 7 bases and J lost 4; bases outside the gene matches: 5. The CDR3 coding sequence is TGTGCCAGCAAAACCACAGGGGGCTATGGCTACACCTTC. Protein: CASKTTGGYGYTF.

The rearrangement uses TRBV5-6 and TRBJ2-3, with D possibly being TRBD1 or TRBD2 (7 bases each). Germline V gene lookup returns CDR1 SGHDT and CDR2 YYEEEE. The germline V and J ends were trimmed by 0 bases and 2 bases, with 16 bases remaining between them. The CDR3 contains 17 residues. The CDR3 DNA reads as TGTGCCAGCAGCTTGGCCTTCAGGGGGGGACTCACAGATACGCAGTATTTT. It yields the protein CASSLAFRGGLTDTQYF.

In this sample, this clone turned up a few times. CDR3 loop: CASSIRQGGPYEQYF. CDR3 sequence (DNA): TGTGCCAGTAGTATCCGACAGGGTGGCCCCTACGAGCAGTACTTC. This sequence joins TRBV19 and TRBJ2-7, with 7 bases lining up with TRBD1. Germline assignment: CDR1 LNHDA and CDR2 SQIVND (reference sequence). The CDR3 has 15 amino acids. The V segment lost 3 bases and the J segment 2 bases; nucleotides outside the gene matches: 7.

This rearrangement joins TRBV28 to TRBJ2-5, with TRBD2 as a possible D gene (6 bases). The V gene lost 7 bases and the J gene lost 2 bases, with 14 bases spanning the gap. Germline assignment: CDR1 MDHEN and CDR2 SYDVKM. The length of the CDR3 is 14 residues. CDR3 DNA: TGTGCCAGCATCCCTGGGGGGTGGCAAGAGACCCAGTACTTC. Its translation: CASIPGGWQETQYF.

The chain's CDR3 is CSAHTQGVFTF. As DNA, the CDR3 is TGCAGTGCCCACACACAGGGAGTGTTCACCTTC. The genes are TRBV20-1 and TRBJ1-2, with D tentatively TRBD1 (6 bases). The CDR3 extends over 11 amino acids. Germline CDR1 reads DFQATT; CDR2 reads SNEGSKA (reference sequence). V was trimmed by 6 bases and J by 13 bases, leaving 18 bases between them.